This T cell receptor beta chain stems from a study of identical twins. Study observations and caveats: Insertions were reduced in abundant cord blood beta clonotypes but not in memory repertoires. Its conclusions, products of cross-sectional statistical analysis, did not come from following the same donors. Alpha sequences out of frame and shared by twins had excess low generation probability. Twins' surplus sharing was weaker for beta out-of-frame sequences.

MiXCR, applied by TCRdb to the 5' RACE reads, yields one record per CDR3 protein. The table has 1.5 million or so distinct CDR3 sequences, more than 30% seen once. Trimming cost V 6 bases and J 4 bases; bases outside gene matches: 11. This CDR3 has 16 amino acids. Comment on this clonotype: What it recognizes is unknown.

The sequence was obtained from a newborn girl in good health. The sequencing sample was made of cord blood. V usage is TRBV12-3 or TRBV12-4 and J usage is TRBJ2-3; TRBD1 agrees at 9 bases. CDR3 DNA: TGTGCCAGCAGCTACTGGGACAGGGAGAATCCAGATACGCAGTATTTT. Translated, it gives CASSYWDRENPDTQYF.